By sample fraction, the clone carrying this TCR beta chain is medium-sized. Its antigen is unknown. The CDR3 is 13 amino acids. CDR1 is GTSNPN and CDR2 is SVGIG in the germline V gene (reference sequence). V lost 0 bases and J 2 bases, leaving 5 bases between the germline ends. This entry belongs to a study of CD4 T cells in relation to SARS-CoV-2 and coronaviruses. Some clones are missing from TCRdb's copy, which holds only in-frame ones; the method was immunoSEQ multiplex PCR. The sample has about 37,000 clones; roughly 85% are singletons. General study points: No donor gave both pre-pandemic and post-infection samples.

The source of this sequence is an adult with COVID-19. The rearrangement links TRBV30 to TRBJ1-5; tentatively, D is TRBD1 (5 bases). Sequenced input: memory CD4+ T cells from PBMCs. For the CDR3, the DNA is TGTGCCTGGAGTGTAGGGGGCAATCAGCCCCAGCATTTT. Translated: CAWSVGGNQPQHF. The variable domain in full, with the rest retrieved from reference TRBV30 and TRBJ1-5, is SQTIHQWPATLVQPVGSPLSLECTVEGTSNPNLYWYRQAAGRGLQLLFYSVGIGQISSEVPQNLSASRPQDRQFILSSKKLLLSDSGFYLCAWSVGGNQPQHFGDGTRLSIL.